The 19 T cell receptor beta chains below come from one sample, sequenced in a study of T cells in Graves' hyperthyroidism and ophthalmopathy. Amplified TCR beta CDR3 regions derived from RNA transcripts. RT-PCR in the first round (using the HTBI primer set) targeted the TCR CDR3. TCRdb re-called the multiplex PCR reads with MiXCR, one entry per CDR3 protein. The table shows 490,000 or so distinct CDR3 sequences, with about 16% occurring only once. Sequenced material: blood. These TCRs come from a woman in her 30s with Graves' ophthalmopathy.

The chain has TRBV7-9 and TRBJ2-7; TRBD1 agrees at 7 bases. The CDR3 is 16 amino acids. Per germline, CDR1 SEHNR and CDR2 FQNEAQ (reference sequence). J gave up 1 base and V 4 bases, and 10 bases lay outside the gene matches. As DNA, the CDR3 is TGTGCCAGCAGCTCAACCCCGACAGGGCAATCCTACGAGCAGTACTTC. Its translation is CASSSTPTGQSYEQYF.

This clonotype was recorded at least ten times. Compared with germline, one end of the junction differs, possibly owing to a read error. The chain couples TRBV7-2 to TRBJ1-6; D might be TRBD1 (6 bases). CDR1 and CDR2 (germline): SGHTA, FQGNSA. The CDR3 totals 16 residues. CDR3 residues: CASSAPNRVYYSPLHF. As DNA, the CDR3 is TGTGCCAGCAGCGCCCCTAACAGGGTCTATTATTCACCCCTCCACTTT.

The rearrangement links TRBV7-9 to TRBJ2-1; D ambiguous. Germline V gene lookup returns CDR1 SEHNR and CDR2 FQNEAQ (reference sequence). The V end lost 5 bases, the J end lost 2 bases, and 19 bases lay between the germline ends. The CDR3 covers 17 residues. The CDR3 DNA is TGTGCCAGCAGCGTTGACGGCATTTTAAGTACCTACAATGAGCAGTTCTTC. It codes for CASSVDGILSTYNEQFF.

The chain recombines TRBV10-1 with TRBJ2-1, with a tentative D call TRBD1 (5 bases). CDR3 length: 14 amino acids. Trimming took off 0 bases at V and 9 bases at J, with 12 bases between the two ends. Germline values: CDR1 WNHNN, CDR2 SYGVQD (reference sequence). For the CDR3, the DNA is TGCGCCAGCAGTGAGTCGGTAGGGGCAGGTGAGCAGTTCTTC. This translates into CASSESVGAGEQFF.

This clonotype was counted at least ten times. CDR3 loop: CASNPKTAETQYF. The CDR3 DNA reads as TGTGCCAGCAATCCCAAGACAGCGGAGACCCAGTACTTC. The rearrangement uses TRBV7-2 and TRBJ2-5; a possible D gene is TRBD1 (5 bases). The CDR3 covers 13 residues. Trimming stripped 7 bases from V and 5 bases from J, with 14 bases between. Germline loops: CDR1 SGHTA, CDR2 FQGNSA.

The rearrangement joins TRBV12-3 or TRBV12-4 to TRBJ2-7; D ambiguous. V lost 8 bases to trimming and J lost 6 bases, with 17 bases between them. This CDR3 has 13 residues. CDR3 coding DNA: TGTGCCAGCGGTTACCTACGAGTCGGCGAGCAGTACTTC. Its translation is CASGYLRVGEQYF.

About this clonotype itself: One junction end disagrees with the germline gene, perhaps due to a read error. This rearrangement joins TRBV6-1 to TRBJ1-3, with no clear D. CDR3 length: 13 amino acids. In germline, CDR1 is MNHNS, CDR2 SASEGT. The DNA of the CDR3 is TGTGCCAGCCGTGAGTTCTCTGGAAACACCATATATTTT. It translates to CASREFSGNTIYF.

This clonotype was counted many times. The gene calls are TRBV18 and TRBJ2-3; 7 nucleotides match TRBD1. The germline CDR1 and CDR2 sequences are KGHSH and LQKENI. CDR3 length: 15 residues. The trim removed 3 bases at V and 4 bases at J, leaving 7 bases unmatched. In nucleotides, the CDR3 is TGTGCCAGCTCACCGACGACAGGGACCCCAGATACGCAGTATTTT. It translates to CASSPTTGTPDTQYF.

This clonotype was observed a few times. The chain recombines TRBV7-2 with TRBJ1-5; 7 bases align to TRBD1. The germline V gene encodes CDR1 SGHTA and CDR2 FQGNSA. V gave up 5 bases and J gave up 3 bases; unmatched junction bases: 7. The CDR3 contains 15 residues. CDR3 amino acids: CASSLPGQPNQPQHF. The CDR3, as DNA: TGTGCCAGCAGCCTACCGGGACAGCCCAATCAGCCCCAGCATTTT.

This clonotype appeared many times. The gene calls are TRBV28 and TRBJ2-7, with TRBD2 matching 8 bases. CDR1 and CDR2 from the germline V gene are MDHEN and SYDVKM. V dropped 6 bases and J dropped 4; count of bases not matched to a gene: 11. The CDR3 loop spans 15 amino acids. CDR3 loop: CASSSSGLGRYEQYF. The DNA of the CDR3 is TGTGCCAGCAGCTCCTCGGGACTAGGTCGGTACGAGCAGTACTTC.

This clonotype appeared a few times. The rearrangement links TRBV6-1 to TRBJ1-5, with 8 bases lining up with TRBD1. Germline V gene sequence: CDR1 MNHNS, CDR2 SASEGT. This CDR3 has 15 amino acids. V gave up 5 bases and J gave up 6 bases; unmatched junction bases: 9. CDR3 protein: CASSRRTGTIQPQHF. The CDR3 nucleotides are TGTGCCAGCAGTCGCAGGACAGGGACTATTCAGCCCCAGCATTTT.

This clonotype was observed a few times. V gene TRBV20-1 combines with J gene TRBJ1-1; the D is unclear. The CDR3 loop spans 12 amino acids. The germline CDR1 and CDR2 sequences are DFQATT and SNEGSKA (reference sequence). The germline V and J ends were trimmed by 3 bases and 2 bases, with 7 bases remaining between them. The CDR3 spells CSASFHNTEAFF. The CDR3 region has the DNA TGCAGTGCTAGTTTCCACAACACTGAAGCTTTCTTT.

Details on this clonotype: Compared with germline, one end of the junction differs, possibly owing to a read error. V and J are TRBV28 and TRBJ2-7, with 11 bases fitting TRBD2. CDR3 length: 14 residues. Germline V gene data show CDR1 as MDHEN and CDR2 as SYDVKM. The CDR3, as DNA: TGTGCCGGCAGTTTAGCGGGAGGGTTCGACGAGCAGTACTTC. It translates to CAGSLAGGFDEQYF. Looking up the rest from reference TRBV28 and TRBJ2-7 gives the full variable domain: DVKVTQSSRYLVKRTGEKVFLECVQDMDHENMFWYRQDPGLGLRLIYFSYDVKMKEKGDIPEGYSVSREKKERFSLILESASTNQTSMYLCAGSLAGGFDEQYFGPGTRLTVT.

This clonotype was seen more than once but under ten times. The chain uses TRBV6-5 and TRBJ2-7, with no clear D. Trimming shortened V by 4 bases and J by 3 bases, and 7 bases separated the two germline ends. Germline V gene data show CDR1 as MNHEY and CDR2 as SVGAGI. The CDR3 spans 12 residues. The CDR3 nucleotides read TGTGCCAGCAGTTCACACATCTACGAGCAGTACTTC. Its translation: CASSSHIYEQYF.

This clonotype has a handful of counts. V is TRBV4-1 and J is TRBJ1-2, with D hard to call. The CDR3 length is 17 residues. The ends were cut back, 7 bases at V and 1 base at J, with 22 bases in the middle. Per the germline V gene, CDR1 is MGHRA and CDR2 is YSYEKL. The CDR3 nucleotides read TGCGCCAGCAACTCCCGGTGGGAGAACAAACATAACTATGGCTACACCTTC. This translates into CASNSRWENKHNYGYTF.

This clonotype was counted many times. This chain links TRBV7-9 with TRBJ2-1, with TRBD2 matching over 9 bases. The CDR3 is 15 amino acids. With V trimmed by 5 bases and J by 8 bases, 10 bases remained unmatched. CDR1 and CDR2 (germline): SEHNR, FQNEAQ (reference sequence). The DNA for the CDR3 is TGTGCCAGCAGCCCCGGGACTAGCACGGACGATGAGCAGTTCTTC. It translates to CASSPGTSTDDEQFF.

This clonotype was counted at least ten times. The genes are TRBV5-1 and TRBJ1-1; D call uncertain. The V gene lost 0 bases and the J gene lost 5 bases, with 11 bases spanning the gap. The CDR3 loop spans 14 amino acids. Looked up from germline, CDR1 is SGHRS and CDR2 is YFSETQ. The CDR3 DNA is TGCGCCAGCAGCTTGGTAGAAAGAGGGACTGAAGCTTTCTTT. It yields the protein CASSLVERGTEAFF.

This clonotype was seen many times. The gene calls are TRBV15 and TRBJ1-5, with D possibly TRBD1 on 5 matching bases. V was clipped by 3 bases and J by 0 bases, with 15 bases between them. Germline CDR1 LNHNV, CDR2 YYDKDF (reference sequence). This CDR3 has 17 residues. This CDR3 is CATSSAGGSHSNQPQHF. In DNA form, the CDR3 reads TGTGCCACCAGCAGTGCCGGGGGGAGTCATAGCAATCAGCCCCAGCATTTT.

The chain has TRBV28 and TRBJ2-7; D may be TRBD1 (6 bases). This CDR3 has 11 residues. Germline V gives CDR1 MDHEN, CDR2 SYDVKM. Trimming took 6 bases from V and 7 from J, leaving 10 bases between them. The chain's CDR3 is CASRSTGEQYF. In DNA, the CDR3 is TGTGCCAGCAGGTCTACAGGGGAGCAGTACTTC.